This T cell receptor beta chain originates from a study of shared clonotypes between healthy human individuals (dated by TCRdb to about 2020). Study-level background: Two women and a few men aged 18 to 49 years were included in the cohort. Per donor, three plates each were used for CD4 naive and CD4 memory, two for CD8 naive, and one for CD8 memory. Blood TCR repertoires of a handful of healthy adults were deeply sequenced to estimate repertoire size and the extent of clonotype sharing between individuals. Leukapheresis yielded between about 0.9 and 10 billion PBMCs per donor. Libraries were prepared and TCR repertoires were sequenced by different laboratories using diverse techniques, in order to increase sequencing depth and limit assay-specific biases.

Beyond this particular receptor, the publication reports: Based on pairwise subsampling, the degree of clonotype sharing among donors was expected to be affected by sequencing depth. Only blood was sampled, and tissue TCR repertoires likely differ from those in blood. Compared with non-shared clonotypes, clonotypes shared by all four sorted-subset donors had higher generation probabilities. Sharing across a handful of donors was observed for roughly 5.4% of naive CD4, over 3% of naive CD8, about 2.5% of memory CD4, and over 0.3% of memory CD8 clonotypes. The genetic and exposure-history diversity represented was limited by the small number of donors. Larger estimated clonotype richness was generally found for naive subsets than for memory subsets. Even with the large sequencing depth, rarefaction of the sorted-subset datasets indicated that sequencing was incomplete.

Using the deep immunoSEQ assay, multiplex PCR amplified TCR CDR3 regions from genomic DNA. For each cell subset, the extracted genomic DNA was distributed evenly across all wells of several immunoSEQ 96-well plates, and each plate served as one replicate. Each replicate PCR for sorted subsets received around 200 ng genomic DNA, equal to about 30,000 T cell genomes. Purified libraries were measured with a Qubit 3.0 fluorometer, size-checked on a Bioanalyzer 2100, and measured again with the KAPA Library Quantification kit. Every immunoSEQ 96-well plate was sequenced on a dedicated single-read 150-cycle Illumina NextSeq 550 flow cell. Per the authors' processing: Because the immunoSEQ output held only junctional sequences and lacked quality scores, the filtering could not match the filtering applied to full-length reads. Sequences were annotated with PyIR, a Python wrapper for IgBLAST v1.9, using IMGT germline references to assign V/J genes and CDR3. Reads were removed for weak V/J assignments (E-value above 1e-6), missing CDR3, stop codons, out-of-frame junctions, or ambiguous translated residues. V3J clonotypes were defined as sequences sharing an identical inferred V gene, J gene, and CDR3 amino acid sequence. To compute the percentage overlap between repertoires, the number of shared unique clonotypes was divided by the size of the smaller repertoire. Repertoire richness was assessed with RTK rarefaction, the Chao1 estimator, and Recon v2.1 estimates of unobserved clonotypes. OLGA was used to compute generation probabilities for all TCRbeta clonotypes that the gDNA method yielded from a handful of donors. The immuneACCESS repertoire file appears here via TCRdb, limited to in-frame rearrangements. These files lack a portion of the clones; in checked studies, under half of the deficit traces to unresolved V genes, and the cause of the others is not known. V, J and clone size derive from that table, while D and trimming were established from the DNA sequence. The sample table contains over 1.4 million clones; only one count was recorded for approximately 97% of them. Over 1% of the sample is taken by the ten largest.

CDR1 and CDR2 are read off the germline V gene as MNHNS and SASEGT. At the junction V is shortened by 7 bases and J by 5 bases; bases outside the gene matches: 9. The CDR3 sequence holds 15 residues, the cysteine and phenylalanine included. The sequence is cut down to CDR3 DNA, 45 bases in frame from base 1. With regard to this clone: No cognate antigen has been identified for it. It has no much larger one-base neighbor in the sample; base qualities were not kept.

Healthy HIV-negative adults with no recently reported acute infections or vaccinations were included as donors. Every donor was a Caucasian adult residing in Nashville, Tennessee, USA. CD4+ T cells were enriched through magnetic negative selection, after which naive cells were positively selected on CD45RA and the remaining negative fraction served as the memory subset. Blood was obtained by leukapheresis, after which PBMCs were separated by Ficoll-Histopaque density gradient centrifugation and cryopreserved in liquid nitrogen vapor phase. Analytical flow cytometry was used to check the purity and quantity of every magnetically sorted T cell population. Genomic DNA was isolated from each sorted fraction and quantified by UV absorbance on a Nanodrop 2000c.

The receptor chain draws on TRBV6-1 and TRBJ2-5; TRBD2 matches 11 bases in the middle. The clonotype originates from a man under 40 in good health. The source material was naive CD4+ T cells sorted from blood. The sample's cell subset or site, from its label and the paper: CD45RA+ positively selected. The CDR3 corresponds to CASNLAGGRSETQYF. The DNA sequence is given as TGTGCCAGCAATTTAGCGGGGGGGCGTTCGGAGACCCAGTACTTC.